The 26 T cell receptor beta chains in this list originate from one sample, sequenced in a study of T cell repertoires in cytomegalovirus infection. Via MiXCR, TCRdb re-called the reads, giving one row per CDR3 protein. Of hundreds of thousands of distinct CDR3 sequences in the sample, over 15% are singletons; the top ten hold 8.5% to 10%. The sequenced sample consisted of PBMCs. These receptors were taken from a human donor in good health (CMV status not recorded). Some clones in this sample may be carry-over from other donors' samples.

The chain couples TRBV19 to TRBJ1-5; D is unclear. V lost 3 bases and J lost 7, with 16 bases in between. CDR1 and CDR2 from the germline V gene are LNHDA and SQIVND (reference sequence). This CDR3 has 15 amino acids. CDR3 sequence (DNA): TGTGCCAGTAGTATTCCCTCTTGGTCGGGGCAGCCCCAGCATTTT. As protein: CASSIPSWSGQPQHF.

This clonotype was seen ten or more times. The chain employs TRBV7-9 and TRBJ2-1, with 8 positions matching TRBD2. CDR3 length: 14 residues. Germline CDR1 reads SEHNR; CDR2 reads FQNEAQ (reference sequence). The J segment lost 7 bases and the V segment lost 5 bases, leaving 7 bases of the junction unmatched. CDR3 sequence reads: CASSAGTRVNEQFF. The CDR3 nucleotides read TGTGCCAGCAGCGCCGGGACTAGGGTTAATGAGCAGTTCTTC.

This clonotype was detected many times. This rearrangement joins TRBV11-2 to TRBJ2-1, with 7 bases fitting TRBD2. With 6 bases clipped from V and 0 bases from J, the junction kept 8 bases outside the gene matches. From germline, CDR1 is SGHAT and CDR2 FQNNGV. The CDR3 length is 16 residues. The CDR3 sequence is CASSLRGGSSYNEQFF. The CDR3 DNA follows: TGTGCCAGCAGTCTTAGGGGCGGGAGCTCCTACAATGAGCAGTTCTTC.

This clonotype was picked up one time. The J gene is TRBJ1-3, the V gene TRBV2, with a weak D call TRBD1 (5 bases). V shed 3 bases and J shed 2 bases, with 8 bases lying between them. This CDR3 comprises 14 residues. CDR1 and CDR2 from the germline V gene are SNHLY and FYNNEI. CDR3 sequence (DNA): TGTGCCAGCAGTGAGCAAGGGGCTGGAAACACCATATATTTT. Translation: CASSEQGAGNTIYF.

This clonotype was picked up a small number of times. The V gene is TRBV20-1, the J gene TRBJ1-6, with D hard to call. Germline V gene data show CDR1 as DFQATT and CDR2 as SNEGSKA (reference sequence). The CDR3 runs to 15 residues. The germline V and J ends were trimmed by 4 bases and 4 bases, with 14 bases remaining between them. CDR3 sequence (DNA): TGCAGTGCTACCGTCGAGGGCCGATATAATTCACCCCTCCACTTT. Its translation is CSATVEGRYNSPLHF.

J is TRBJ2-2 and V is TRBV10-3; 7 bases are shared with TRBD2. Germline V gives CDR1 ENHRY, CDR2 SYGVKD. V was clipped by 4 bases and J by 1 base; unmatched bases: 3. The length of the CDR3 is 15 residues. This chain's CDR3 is CAISGLAGNTGELFF. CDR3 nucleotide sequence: TGTGCCATCAGTGGACTAGCCGGGAACACCGGGGAGCTGTTTTTT.

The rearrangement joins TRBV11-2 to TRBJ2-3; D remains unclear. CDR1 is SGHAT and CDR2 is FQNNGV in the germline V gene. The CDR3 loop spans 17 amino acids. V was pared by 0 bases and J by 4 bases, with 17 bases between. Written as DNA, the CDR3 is TGTGCCAGCAGCTTAGACGATGCCTACCGTAGGGCAGATACGCAGTATTTT. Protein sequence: CASSLDDAYRRADTQYF.

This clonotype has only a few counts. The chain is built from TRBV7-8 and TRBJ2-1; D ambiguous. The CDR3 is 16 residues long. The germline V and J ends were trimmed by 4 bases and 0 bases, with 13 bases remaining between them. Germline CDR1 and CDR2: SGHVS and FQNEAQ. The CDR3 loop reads CASSSVTTSSYNEQFF. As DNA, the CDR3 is TGTGCCAGCAGCTCCGTAACAACCAGCTCCTACAATGAGCAGTTCTTC.

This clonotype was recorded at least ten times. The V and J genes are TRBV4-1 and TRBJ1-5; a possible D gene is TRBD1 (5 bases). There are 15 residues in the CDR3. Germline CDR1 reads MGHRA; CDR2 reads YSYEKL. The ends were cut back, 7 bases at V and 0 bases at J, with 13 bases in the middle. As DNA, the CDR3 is TGCGCCAGCACCCAGGGAGAATATAGCAATCAGCCCCAGCATTTT. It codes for CASTQGEYSNQPQHF.

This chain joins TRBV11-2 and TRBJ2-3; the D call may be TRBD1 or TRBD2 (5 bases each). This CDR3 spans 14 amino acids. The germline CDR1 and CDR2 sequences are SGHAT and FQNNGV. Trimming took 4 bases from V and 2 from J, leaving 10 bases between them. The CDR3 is CASSSGTFTDTQYF. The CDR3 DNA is TGTGCCAGCAGCTCAGGGACGTTCACAGATACGCAGTATTTT. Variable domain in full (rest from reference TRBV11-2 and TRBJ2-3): EAGVAQSPRYKIIEKRQSVAFWCNPISGHATLYWYQQILGQGPKLLIQFQNNGVVDDSQLPKDRFSAERLKGVDSTLKIQPAKLEDSAVYLCASSSGTFTDTQYFGPGTRLTVL.

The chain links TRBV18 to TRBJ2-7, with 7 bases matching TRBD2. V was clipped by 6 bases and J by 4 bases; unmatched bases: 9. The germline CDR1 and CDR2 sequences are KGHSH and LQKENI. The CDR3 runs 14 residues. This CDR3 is CASSPRGVRYEQYF. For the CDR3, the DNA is TGTGCCAGCTCCCCCCGGGGGGTCCGATACGAGCAGTACTTC. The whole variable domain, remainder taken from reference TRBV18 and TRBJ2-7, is NAGVMQNPRHLVRRRGQEARLRCSPMKGHSHVYWYRQLPEEGLKFMVYLQKENIIDESGMPKERFSAEFPKEGPSILRIQQVVRGDSAAYFCASSPRGVRYEQYFGPGTRLTVT.

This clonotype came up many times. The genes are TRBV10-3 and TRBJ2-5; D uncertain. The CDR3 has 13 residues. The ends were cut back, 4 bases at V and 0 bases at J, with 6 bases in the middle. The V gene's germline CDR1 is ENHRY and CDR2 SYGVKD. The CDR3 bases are TGTGCCATCAGTGCGGGCTACCAAGAGACCCAGTACTTC. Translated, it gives CAISAGYQETQYF.

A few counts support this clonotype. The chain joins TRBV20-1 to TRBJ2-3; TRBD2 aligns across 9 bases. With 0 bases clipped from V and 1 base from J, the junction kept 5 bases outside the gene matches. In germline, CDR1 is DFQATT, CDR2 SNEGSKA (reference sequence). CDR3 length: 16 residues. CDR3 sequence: CSARDAVAGGTDTQYF. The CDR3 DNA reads TGCAGTGCTAGAGATGCAGTAGCGGGAGGCACAGATACGCAGTATTTT.

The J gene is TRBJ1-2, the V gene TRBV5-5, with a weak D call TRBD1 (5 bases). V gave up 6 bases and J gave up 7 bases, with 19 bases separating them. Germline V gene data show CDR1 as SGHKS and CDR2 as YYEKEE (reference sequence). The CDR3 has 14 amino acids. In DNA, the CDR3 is TGTGCCAGCACCGGCTGGGACGGACTCAGTGGCTACACCTTC. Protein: CASTGWDGLSGYTF.

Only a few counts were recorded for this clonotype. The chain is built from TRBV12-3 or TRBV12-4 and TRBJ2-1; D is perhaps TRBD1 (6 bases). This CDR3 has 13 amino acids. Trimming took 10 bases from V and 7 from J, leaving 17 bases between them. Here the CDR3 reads CAIRDTWGNEQFF. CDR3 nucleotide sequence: TGTGCCATCCGGGACACCTGGGGGAATGAGCAGTTCTTC.

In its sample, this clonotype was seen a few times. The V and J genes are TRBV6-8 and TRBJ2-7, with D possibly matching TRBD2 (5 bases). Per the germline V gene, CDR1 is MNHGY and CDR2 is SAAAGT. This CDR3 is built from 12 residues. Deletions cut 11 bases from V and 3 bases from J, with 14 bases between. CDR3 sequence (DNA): TGTGCCTCGGCGGGCGACCACTACGAGCAGTACTTC. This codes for CASAGDHYEQYF.

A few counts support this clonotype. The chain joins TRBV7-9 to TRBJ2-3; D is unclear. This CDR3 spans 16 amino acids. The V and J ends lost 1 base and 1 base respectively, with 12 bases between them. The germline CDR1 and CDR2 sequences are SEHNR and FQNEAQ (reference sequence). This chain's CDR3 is CASSLDRVGGTDTQYF. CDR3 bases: TGTGCCAGCAGCTTAGATCGGGTTGGAGGCACAGATACGCAGTATTTT.

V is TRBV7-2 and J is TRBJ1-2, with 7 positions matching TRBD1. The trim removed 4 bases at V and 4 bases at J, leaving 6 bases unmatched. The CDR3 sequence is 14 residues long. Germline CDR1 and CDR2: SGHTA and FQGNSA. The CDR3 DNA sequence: TGTGCCAGCAGCTCTCCAGGGGGTTTCTATGGCTACACCTTC. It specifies CASSSPGGFYGYTF.

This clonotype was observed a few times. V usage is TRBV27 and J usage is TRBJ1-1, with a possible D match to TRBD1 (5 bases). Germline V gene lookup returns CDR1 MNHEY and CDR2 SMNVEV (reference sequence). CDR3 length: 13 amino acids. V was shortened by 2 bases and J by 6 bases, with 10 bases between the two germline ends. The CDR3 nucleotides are TGTGCCAGCAGTTTAAGGGGCAGGGCTGAAGCTTTCTTT. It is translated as CASSLRGRAEAFF.

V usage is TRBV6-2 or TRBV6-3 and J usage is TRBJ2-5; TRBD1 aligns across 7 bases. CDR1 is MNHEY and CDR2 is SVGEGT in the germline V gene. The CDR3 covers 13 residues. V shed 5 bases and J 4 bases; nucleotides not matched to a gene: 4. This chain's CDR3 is CASSQGQAETQYF. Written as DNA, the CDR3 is TGTGCCAGCAGTCAAGGACAGGCAGAGACCCAGTACTTC.

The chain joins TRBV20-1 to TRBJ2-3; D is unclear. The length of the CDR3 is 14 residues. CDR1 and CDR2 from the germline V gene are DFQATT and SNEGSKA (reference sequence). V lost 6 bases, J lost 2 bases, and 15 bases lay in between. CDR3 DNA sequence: TGCAGTGCCGTCGTCCGGCCGTTCACAGATACGCAGTATTTT. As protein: CSAVVRPFTDTQYF.

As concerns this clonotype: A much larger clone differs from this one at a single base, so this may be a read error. The DNA for the CDR3 is TGTGCCAGAAGCCCGGACAGTTTTGGCTACACCTTC. This codes for CARSPDSFGYTF. V usage is TRBV7-2 and J usage is TRBJ1-2, with D possibly TRBD1 on 6 matching bases. The CDR3 length is 12 residues. Germline V gene sequence: CDR1 SGHTA, CDR2 FQGNSA. V lost 9 bases and J lost 7, with 15 bases in between.

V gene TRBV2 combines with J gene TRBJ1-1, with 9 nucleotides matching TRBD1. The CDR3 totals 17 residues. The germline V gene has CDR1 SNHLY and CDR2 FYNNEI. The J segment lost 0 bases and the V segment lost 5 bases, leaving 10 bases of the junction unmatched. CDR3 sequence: CASSFRDRVLMNTEAFF. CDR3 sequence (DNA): TGTGCCAGCAGTTTCCGGGACAGGGTTCTCATGAACACTGAAGCTTTCTTT.

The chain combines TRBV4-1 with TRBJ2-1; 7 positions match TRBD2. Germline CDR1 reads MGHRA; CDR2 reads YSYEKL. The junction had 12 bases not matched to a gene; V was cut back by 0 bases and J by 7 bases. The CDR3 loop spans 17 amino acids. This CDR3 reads CASSQDHPPAGVNEQFF. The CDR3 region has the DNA TGCGCCAGCAGCCAAGATCACCCCCCTGCGGGAGTTAATGAGCAGTTCTTC.

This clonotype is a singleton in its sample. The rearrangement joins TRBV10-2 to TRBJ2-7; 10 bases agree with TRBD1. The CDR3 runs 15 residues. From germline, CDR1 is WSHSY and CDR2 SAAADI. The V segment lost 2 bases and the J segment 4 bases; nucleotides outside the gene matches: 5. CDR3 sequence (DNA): TGCGCCAGCAGTGAGCGGGACAGGGGTAAATACGAGCAGTACTTC. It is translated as CASSERDRGKYEQYF.

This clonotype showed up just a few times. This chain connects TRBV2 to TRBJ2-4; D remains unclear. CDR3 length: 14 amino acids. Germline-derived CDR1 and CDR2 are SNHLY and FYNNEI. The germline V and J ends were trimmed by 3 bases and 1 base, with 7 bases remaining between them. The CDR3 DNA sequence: TGTGCCAGCAGTGAGGAAGGGGCCAAAAACATTCAGTACTTC. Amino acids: CASSEEGAKNIQYF.